This T cell receptor (beta chain) was observed in a study of blood T cell repertoires in COVID-19. Trimming cost V 5 bases and J 0 bases, with 12 bases left between them. The CDR3 has 14 amino acids. In germline, CDR1 is SGHRS, CDR2 YFSETQ. Measured with immunoSEQ multiplex PCR; TCRdb has only the in-frame clones, and not every one. The sample contains around 300,000 clones, under 90% of which appear only once. Participants came from about 23 US areas, aged roughly 18 to 90 years. This sequence was found in a woman aged 55-70 years who had recovered from COVID-19. This chain links TRBV5-1 with TRBJ2-7; D may be TRBD2 (5 bases). The specimen was PBMCs or T cells enriched from blood (not recorded which). The CDR3 DNA reads as TGCGCCAGCAGACTAGACACCGCCTCCTACGAGCAGTACTTC. It is translated as CASRLDTASYEQYF.